Listed below are T cell receptor beta chains from one sample, sequenced in a study of STAT5B mutations in CD4+ large granular lymphocyte leukemia. Sequenced by immunoSEQ multiplex PCR; TCRdb stores in-frame clones only, minus some. The table has about 48,000 clones, roughly two thirds seen once; the top ten hold less than 2%. Input material: CD4+ T cells from blood buffy coats. These receptors were taken from a human donor in good health. The conserved cysteine and the conserved F or W are not part of the CDR3 here. D genes are given only for firm matches. Only some rows state a clone size, as once, few, many or a class for expanded clones.

clone size	D gene	V gene	J gene	CDR3 protein
-	-	TRBV19	TRBJ1-2	ASSIPGGIYGYT
-	-	TRBV5-1	TRBJ2-3	ASSSSSADTQY
-	TRBD1	TRBV6-6	TRBJ1-5	ASSDRGEPQH
-	-	TRBV5-6	TRBJ2-3	ASSPSDADTQY
few	-	TRBV30	TRBJ2-1	AGPKVTGDEQF
-	TRBD1	TRBV7-2	TRBJ1-5	ASSLGDRVSQPQH
-	-	TRBV11-2	TRBJ2-5	ASSRDPSQETQY
-	-	TRBV29-1	TRBJ2-6	SPGLSGANVLT
few	-	TRBV19	TRBJ1-2	ASSIVTGNYGYT
-	-	TRBV2	TRBJ2-2	ASSGTPGGTGELF
-	-	TRBV9	TRBJ1-4	ASSVTGNGPEKLF
-	-	TRBV5-4	TRBJ2-7	ASSYGPDSYEQY
-	TRBD2	TRBV30	TRBJ2-1	ARGAGAYNEQF
-	-	TRBV6-1	TRBJ2-3	ASDLSRGTQY
-	-	TRBV18	TRBJ1-5	ASSSTWEQPQH
-	TRBD1	TRBV7-2	TRBJ1-5	ASSSVSGGGAGNQPQH
-	TRBD1	TRBV18	TRBJ2-5	ASSPYTGQGGGETQY
-	TRBD1	TRBV7-9	TRBJ2-5	ASGTGFFQETQY
-	TRBD1	TRBV5-8	TRBJ1-2	ASSLVRGQDYGYT
-	-	TRBV6-5	TRBJ1-6	ASSPQTYSPLH
-	TRBD2	TRBV9	TRBJ2-5	ASSVGYFSGSQETQY
-	TRBD2	TRBV5-1	TRBJ2-4	ASSSTSGGKNIQY